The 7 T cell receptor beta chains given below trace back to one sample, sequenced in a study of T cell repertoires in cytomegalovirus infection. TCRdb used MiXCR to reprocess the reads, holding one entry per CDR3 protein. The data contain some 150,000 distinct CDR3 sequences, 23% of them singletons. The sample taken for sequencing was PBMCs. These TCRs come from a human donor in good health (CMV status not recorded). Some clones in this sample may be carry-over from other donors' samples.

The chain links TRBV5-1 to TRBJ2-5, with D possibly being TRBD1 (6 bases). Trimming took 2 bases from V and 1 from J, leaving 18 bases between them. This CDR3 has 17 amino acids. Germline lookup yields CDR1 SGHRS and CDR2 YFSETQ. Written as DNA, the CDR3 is TGCGCCAGCAGCTTAGGCGCCCTCGGGACATTCCAAGAGACCCAGTACTTC. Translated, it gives CASSLGALGTFQETQYF. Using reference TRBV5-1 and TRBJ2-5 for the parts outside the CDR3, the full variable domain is KAGVTQTPRYLIKTRGQQVTLSCSPISGHRSVSWYQQTPGQGLQFLFEYFSETQRNKGNFPGRFSGRQFSNSRSEMNVSTLELGDSALYLCASSLGALGTFQETQYFGPGTRLLVL.

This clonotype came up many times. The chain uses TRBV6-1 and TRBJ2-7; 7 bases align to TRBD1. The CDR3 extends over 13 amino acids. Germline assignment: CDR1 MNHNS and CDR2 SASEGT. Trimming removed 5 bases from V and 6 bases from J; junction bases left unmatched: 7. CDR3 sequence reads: CASSRVTGFEQYF. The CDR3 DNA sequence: TGTGCCAGCAGTCGCGTGACAGGGTTCGAGCAGTACTTC.

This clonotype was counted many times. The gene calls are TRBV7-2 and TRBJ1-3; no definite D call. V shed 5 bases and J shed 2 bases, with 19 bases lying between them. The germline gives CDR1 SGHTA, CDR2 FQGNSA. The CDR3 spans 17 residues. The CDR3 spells CASSRADRAAAGNTIYF. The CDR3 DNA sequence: TGTGCCAGCAGCCGGGCCGACCGGGCAGCGGCTGGAAACACCATATATTTT.

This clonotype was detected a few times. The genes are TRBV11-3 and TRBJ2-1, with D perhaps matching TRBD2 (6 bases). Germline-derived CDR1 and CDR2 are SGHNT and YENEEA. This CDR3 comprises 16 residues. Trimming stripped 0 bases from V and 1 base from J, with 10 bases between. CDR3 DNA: TGTGCCAGCAGCTTAGACGGGGCGGGATCCTACAATGAGCAGTTCTTC. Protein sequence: CASSLDGAGSYNEQFF.

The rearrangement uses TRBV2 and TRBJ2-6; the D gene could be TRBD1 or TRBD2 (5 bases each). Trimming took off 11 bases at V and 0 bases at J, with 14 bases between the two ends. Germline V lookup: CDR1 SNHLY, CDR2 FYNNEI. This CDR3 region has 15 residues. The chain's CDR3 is CAVWGSNSGANVLTF. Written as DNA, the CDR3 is TGTGCCGTCTGGGGGTCTAACTCTGGGGCCAACGTCCTGACTTTC.

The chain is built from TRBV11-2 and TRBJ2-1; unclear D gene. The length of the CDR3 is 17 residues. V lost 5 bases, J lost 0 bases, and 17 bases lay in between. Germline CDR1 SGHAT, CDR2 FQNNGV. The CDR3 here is CASSRFLTVGSYNEQFF. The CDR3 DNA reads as TGTGCCAGCAGCCGCTTCCTGACGGTGGGCTCCTACAATGAGCAGTTCTTC.

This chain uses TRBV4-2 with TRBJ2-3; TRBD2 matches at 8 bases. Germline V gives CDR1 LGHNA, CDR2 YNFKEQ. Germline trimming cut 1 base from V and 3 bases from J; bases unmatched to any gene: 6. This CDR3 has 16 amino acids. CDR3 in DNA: TGTGCCAGCAGCCAAGGAACGGGGGGGGGGACAGATACGCAGTATTTT. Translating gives CASSQGTGGGTDTQYF.